This is a list of T cell receptor beta chains from one sample in a study of quantifying T cell responses using KT2 cells. One entry per CDR3 protein, called by TCRdb with MiXCR from the UMI-ligation and nested PCR reads. Of fewer than 50,000 distinct CDR3 sequences listed, 17% were seen once; the top ten hold approximately 45%. Input material: PBMCs spiked with cells of the T cell clone KT2. The receptors stem from a human donor. Both conserved end residues are part of each CDR3. D genes are given only for firm matches. Size is omitted from some rows. Given values are once, few, many or a class for expanded clones.

CDR3nt | CDR3aa | v_gene | abundance | j_gene | d_gene
TGTGCCAGCAGGAGAGGGAACACTGAAGCTTTCTTT | CASRRGNTEAFF | TRBV7-9 | many | TRBJ1-1 | NA
TGCAGTGCTAGTCGGGGGACAGGGGACTCACCCCTCCACTTT | CSASRGTGDSPLHF | TRBV20-1 | few | TRBJ1-6 | TRBD1
TGCAGTGCTAGAAAATATCCTAGCGGGAGGGCCAAGGATACGCAGTATTTT | CSARKYPSGRAKDTQYF | TRBV20-1 | few | TRBJ2-3 | TRBD2
TGCAGCGTTGGTTCGGCGGCTAGCGGGAGGTACAATGAGCAGTTCTTC | CSVGSAASGRYNEQFF | TRBV29-1 | many | TRBJ2-1 | TRBD2
TGTGCCAGCAGACCCACCTCTAGCACAGATACGCAGTATTTT | CASRPTSSTDTQYF | TRBV2 | few | TRBJ2-3 | NA
TGTGCCAGCAGACAGCCCACAGATACGCAGTATTTT | CASRQPTDTQYF | TRBV6-1 | NA | TRBJ2-3 | NA
TGTGCCAGCAGCCAAGGACAGATTGAAGCTTTCTTT | CASSQGQIEAFF | TRBV14 | NA | TRBJ1-1 | NA
TGTGCCGGATCGAGACTAGCGGGAGAAGATACGCAGTATTTT | CAGSRLAGEDTQYF | TRBV13 | NA | TRBJ2-3 | TRBD2
TGTGCCAGCGCTGACAGAAAAGAGACCCAGTACTTC | CASADRKETQYF | TRBV11-2 | many | TRBJ2-5 | NA
TGTGCCAGCAGTGCCAATACCGGGACTAGCGGGAGATGGGGTCCACAAGATACGCAGTATTTT | CASSANTGTSGRWGPQDTQYF | TRBV25-1 | many | TRBJ2-3 | TRBD2
TGCAGTGCTAAACTGGGATACCCCACCGGGGAGCTGTTTTTT | CSAKLGYPTGELFF | TRBV20-1 | few | TRBJ2-2 | NA
TGTGCCAGCAGCGAGCCCGGGACAGGGCACTATGGCTACACCTTC | CASSEPGTGHYGYTF | TRBV12-3/TRBV12-4 | few | TRBJ1-2 | TRBD1
TGTGCCAGCACATCGTTTTTGACAGGGGCACAGAAGTATGGCTACACCTTC | CASTSFLTGAQKYGYTF | TRBV27 | few | TRBJ1-2 | TRBD1
TGTGCCAGCAGCTCTGGACTAGCGGGAGGGAATGAGCAGTTCTTC | CASSSGLAGGNEQFF | TRBV7-2 | few | TRBJ2-1 | TRBD2
TGTGCCAGCAGCTTAGACTGGGTTCAACCAGATACGCAGTATTTT | CASSLDWVQPDTQYF | TRBV11-2 | few | TRBJ2-3 | NA
TGTGCCAGCAGCTTAGCCGGGGGGGACTACAATGAGCAGTTCTTC | CASSLAGGDYNEQFF | TRBV7-2 | many | TRBJ2-1 | TRBD2